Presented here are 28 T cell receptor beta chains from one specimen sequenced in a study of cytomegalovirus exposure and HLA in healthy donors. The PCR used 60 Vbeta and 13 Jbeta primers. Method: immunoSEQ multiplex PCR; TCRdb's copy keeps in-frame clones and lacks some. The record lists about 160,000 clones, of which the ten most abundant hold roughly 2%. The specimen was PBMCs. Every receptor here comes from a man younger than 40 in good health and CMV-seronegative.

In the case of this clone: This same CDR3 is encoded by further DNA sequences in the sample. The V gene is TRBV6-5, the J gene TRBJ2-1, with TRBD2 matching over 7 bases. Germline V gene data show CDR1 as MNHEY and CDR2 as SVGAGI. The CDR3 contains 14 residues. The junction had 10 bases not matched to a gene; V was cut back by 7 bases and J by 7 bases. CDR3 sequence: CASTSAGKTNEQFF. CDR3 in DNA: TGTGCCAGCACCTCAGCGGGGAAAACAAATGAGCAGTTCTTC.

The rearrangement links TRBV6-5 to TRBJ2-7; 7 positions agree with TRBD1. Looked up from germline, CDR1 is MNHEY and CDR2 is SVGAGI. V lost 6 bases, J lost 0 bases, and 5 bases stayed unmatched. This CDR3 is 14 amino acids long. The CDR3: CASRPGQSSYEQYF. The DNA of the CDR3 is TGTGCCAGCAGGCCGGGACAGAGCTCCTACGAGCAGTACTTC.

CDR3 coding DNA: TGTGCCAGCAGGGGGGGAAATAGTCGTGGCTACACCTTC. Translation: CASRGGNSRGYTF. The chain recombines TRBV7-2 with TRBJ1-2, with D possibly matching TRBD1 (5 bases). V lost 6 bases and J 7 bases, leaving 15 bases between the germline ends. The CDR3 loop spans 13 amino acids. Germline loops: CDR1 SGHTA, CDR2 FQGNSA.

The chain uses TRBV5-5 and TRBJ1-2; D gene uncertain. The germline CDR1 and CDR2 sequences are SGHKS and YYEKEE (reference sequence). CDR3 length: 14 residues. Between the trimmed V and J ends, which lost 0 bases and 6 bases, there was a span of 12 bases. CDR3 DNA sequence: TGTGCCAGCAGCTTGGGGTCTTCGGTCCATGGCTACACCTTC. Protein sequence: CASSLGSSVHGYTF.

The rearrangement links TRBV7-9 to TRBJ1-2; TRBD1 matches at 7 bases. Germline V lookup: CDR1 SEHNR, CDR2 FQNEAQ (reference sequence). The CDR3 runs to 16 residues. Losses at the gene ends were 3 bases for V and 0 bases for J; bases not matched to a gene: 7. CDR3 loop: CASSFHGQVTNYGYTF. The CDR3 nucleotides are TGTGCCAGCAGCTTCCACGGACAGGTCACTAACTATGGCTACACCTTC.

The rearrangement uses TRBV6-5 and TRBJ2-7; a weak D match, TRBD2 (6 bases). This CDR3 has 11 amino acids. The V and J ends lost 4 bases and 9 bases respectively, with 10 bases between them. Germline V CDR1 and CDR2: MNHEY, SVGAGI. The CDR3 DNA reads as TGTGCCAGCAGTTCCGGGGGAGGGCAGTACTTC. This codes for CASSSGGGQYF.

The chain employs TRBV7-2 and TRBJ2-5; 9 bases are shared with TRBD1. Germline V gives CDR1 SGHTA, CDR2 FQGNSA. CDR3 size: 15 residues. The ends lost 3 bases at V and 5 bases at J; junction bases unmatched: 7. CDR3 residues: CASSFKTGGVETQYF. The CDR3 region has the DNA TGTGCCAGCAGCTTTAAAACAGGGGGCGTGGAGACCCAGTACTTC.

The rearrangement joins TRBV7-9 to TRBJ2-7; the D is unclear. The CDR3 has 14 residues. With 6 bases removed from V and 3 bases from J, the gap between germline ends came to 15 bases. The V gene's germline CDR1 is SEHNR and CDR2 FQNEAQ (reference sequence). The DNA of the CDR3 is TGTGCCAGCAGTTCAATCCAGGTGAACTACGAGCAGTACTTC. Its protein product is CASSSIQVNYEQYF.

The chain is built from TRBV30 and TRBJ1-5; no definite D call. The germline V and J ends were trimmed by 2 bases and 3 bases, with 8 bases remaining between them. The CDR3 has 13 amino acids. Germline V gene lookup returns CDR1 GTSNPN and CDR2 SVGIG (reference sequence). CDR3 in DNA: TGTGCCTGGAGTACCGGGTACAATCAGCCCCAGCATTTT. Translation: CAWSTGYNQPQHF.

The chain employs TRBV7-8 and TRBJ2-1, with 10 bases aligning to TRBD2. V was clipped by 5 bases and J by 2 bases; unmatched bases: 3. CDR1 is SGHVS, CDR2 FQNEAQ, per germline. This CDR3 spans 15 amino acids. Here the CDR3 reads CASSRAGGPYNEQFF. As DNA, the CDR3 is TGTGCCAGCAGCAGAGCGGGAGGGCCCTACAATGAGCAGTTCTTC.

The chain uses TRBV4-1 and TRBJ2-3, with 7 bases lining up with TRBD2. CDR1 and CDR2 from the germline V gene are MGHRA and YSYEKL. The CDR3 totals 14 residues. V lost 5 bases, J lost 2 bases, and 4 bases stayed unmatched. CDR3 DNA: TGCGCCAGCAGCTGGAGCGGGACCACAGATACGCAGTATTTT. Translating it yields CASSWSGTTDTQYF.

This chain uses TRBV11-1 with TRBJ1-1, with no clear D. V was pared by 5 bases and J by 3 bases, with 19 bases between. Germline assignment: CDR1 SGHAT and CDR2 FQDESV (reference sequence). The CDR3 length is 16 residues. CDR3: CASSAPAYREYTEAFF. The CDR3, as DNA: TGTGCCAGCAGCGCCCCCGCGTACCGGGAATACACTGAAGCTTTCTTT.

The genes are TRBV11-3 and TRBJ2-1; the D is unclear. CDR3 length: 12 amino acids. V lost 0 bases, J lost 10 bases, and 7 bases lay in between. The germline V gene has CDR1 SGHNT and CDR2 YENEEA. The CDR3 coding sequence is TGTGCCAGCAGCTTAGATCAACGGGAGCAGTTCTTC. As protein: CASSLDQREQFF.

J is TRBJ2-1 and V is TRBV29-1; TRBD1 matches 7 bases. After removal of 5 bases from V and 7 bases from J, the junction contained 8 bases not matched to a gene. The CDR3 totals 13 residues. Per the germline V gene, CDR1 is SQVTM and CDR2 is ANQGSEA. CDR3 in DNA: TGCAGCGTTCAGGGGGAGATCAGGAATGAGCAGTTCTTC. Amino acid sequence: CSVQGEIRNEQFF.

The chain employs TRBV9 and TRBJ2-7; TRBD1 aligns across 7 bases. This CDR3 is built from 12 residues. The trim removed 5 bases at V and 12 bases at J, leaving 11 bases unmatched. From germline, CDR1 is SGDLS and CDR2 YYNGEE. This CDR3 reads CASSVIDRVLYF. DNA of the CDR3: TGTGCCAGCAGTGTTATCGACAGGGTGTTGTACTTC.

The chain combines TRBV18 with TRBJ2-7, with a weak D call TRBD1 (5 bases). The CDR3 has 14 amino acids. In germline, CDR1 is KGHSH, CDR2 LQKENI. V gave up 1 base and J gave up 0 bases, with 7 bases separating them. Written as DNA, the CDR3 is TGTGCCAGCTCACCACAGGGGAACTCCTACGAGCAGTACTTC. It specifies CASSPQGNSYEQYF.

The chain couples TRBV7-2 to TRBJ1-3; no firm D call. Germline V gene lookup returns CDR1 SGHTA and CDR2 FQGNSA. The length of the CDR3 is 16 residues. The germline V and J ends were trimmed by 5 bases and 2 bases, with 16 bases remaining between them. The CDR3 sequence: CASSTHSTSAGNTIYF. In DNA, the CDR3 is TGTGCCAGCAGCACCCACTCGACATCGGCTGGAAACACCATATATTTT.

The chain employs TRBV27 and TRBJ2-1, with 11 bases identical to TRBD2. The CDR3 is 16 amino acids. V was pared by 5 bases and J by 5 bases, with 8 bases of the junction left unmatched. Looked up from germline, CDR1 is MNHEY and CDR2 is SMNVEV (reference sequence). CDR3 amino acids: CASSRWSSGRHNEQFF. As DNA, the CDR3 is TGTGCCAGCAGTCGCTGGTCTAGCGGGAGGCACAATGAGCAGTTCTTC.

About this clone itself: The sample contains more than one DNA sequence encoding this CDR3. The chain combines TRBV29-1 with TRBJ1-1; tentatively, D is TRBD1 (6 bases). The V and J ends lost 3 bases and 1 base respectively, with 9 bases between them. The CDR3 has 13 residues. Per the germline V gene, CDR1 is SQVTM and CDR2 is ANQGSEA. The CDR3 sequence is CSVDRGGNTEAFF. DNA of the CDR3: TGCAGCGTTGATAGGGGGGGGAACACTGAAGCTTTCTTT.

CDR3 sequence (DNA): TGCAGCGTTGGACAGGCGGATAGCAATCAGCCCCAGCATTTT. It codes for CSVGQADSNQPQHF. The rearrangement uses TRBV29-1 and TRBJ1-5; D possibly corresponds to TRBD1 (6 bases). The V end lost 4 bases, the J end lost 0 bases, and 10 bases lay between the germline ends. Germline CDR1 SQVTM, CDR2 ANQGSEA. The CDR3 runs to 14 residues.

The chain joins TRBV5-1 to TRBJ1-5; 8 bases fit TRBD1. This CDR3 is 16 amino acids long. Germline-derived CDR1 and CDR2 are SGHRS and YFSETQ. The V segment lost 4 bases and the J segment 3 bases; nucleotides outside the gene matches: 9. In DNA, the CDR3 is TGCGCCAGCAGCCCCGGACAGGGTTATAACAATCAGCCCCAGCATTTT. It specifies CASSPGQGYNNQPQHF.

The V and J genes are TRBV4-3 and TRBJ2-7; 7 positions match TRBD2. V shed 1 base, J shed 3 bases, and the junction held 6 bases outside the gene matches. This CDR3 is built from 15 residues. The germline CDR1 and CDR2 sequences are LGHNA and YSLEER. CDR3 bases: TGCGCCAGCAGCCAAGGGCTAGCGGCCCTCTACGAGCAGTACTTC. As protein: CASSQGLAALYEQYF.

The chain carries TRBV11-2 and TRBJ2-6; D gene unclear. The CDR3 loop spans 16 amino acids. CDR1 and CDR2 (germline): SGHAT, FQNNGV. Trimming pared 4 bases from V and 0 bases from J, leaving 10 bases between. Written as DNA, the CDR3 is TGTGCCAGCAGCTCGTCACACAGCTCTGGGGCCAACGTCCTGACTTTC. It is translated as CASSSSHSSGANVLTF.

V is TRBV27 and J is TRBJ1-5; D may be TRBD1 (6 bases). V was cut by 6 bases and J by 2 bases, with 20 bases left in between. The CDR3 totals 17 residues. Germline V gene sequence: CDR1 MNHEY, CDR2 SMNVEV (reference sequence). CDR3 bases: TGTGCCAGCAGCTTCTACAGGGAAGGTTTGGGCAATCAGCCCCAGCATTTT. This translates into CASSFYREGLGNQPQHF.

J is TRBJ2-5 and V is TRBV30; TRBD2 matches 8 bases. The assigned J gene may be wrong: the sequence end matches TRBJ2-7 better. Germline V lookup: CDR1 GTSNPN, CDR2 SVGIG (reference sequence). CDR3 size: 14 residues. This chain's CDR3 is CAWSASGGVYEQYF. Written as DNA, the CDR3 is TGTGCCTGGAGTGCGTCGGGGGGGGTCTACGAGCAGTACTTC.

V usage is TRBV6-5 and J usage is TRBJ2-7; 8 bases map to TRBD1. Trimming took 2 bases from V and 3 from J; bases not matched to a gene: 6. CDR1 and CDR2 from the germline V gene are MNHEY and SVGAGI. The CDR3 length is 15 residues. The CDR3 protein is CASSYLAGGLYEQYF. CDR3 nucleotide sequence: TGTGCCAGCAGTTACCTAGCAGGGGGCCTCTACGAGCAGTACTTC.

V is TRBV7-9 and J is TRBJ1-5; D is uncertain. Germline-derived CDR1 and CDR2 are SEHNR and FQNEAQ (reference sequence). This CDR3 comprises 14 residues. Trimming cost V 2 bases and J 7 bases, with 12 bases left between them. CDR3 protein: CASSLSGNGQPQHF. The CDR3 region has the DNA TGTGCCAGCAGCTTATCGGGGAATGGACAGCCCCAGCATTTT.

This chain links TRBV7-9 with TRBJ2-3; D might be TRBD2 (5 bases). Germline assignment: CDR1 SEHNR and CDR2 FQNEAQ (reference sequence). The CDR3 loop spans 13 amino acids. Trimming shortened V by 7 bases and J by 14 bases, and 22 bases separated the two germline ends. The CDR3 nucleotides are TGTGCCAGCAACAACCAAGAGGCGCACGAGGGGTATTTT. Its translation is CASNNQEAHEGYF.